This T cell receptor beta chain was profiled in a study of read filtering for tumor transcriptome and immune sequencing. This clonotype was counted only a few times. Its matching antigen is unknown. Just one base apart from a much larger clone, this may be a read error. The CDR3 consists of 13 residues. CDR1 is MGHRA and CDR2 is YSYEKL in the germline V gene. Trimming cost V 1 base and J 13 bases, with 16 bases left between them. At the time of active disease, bone marrow was collected from every patient. Findings of the study overall: IR-seq captured clonotypes deeper and more reliably than RNA-seq. IR-seq and RNA-seq agreed better without single-read clonotypes.

Molecular barcoded adaptors covering alpha/delta and beta/gamma chains were used on roughly 370 ng RNA. TCRdb processed the reads anew with MiXCR; each CDR3 protein has one entry. The table has 60,000 to 80,000 distinct CDR3 sequences, around 13% seen once; the top ten hold approximately 47%. Sequencing was carried out using a population of CD138-negative cells sorted from bone marrow. This clonotype originated in a donor at least 40 years old with multiple myeloma. The V and J genes are TRBV4-1 and TRBJ1-1, with D hard to call. The CDR3 DNA reads as TGCGCCAGCAGCCAAGGTCGGGGTCCAGGAGTTTTCTTT. Its protein product is CASSQGRGPGVFF.